This entry lists 4 T cell receptor beta chains sequenced from one sample in a study of cytomegalovirus exposure and HLA in healthy donors. In the PCR, 60 Vbeta and 13 Jbeta primers were used. The table came from immunoSEQ multiplex PCR; TCRdb's copy has only in-frame clones and leaves some out. The sample carries approximately 170,000 clones, approximately 83% recorded once. The source material was PBMCs. The source of these receptors is a boy between 2 and 15 years old in good health and CMV-seronegative.

In its sample, this clone was seen once. The rearrangement uses TRBV18 and TRBJ1-3; 7 bases match TRBD1. CDR1 is KGHSH and CDR2 is LQKENI in the germline V gene. The length of the CDR3 is 18 residues. Trimming removed 3 bases from V and 0 bases from J; junction bases left unmatched: 11. This CDR3 reads CASSPPPWTGGSGNTIYF. DNA of the CDR3: TGTGCCAGCTCACCCCCGCCTTGGACAGGAGGCTCTGGAAACACCATATATTTT.

The J gene is TRBJ1-2, the V gene TRBV27, with a tentative D call TRBD1 (6 bases). This CDR3 region has 17 residues. The germline CDR1 and CDR2 sequences are MNHEY and SMNVEV (reference sequence). V shed 6 bases and J shed 3 bases, with 23 bases lying between them. The CDR3 loop reads CASRKSTSGVLDYGYTF. The CDR3 DNA sequence: TGTGCCAGCAGGAAATCCACCTCAGGGGTGCTAGACTATGGCTACACCTTC.

J is TRBJ2-2 and V is TRBV29-1; D is undetermined. Germline CDR1 is SQVTM and CDR2 is ANQGSEA. Trimming pared 4 bases from V and 2 bases from J, leaving 5 bases between. CDR3 size: 12 residues. CDR3 DNA: TGCAGCGTTGCCCAAAACACCGGGGAGCTGTTTTTT. This codes for CSVAQNTGELFF.

This clone was seen only a few times. J is TRBJ1-6 and V is TRBV6-5; 8 bases map to TRBD1. Germline lookup yields CDR1 MNHEY and CDR2 SVGAGI. Losses at the gene ends were 6 bases for V and 13 bases for J; bases not matched to a gene: 8. The CDR3 runs 13 residues. The CDR3 DNA reads TGTGCCAGCAGACCAGCGGACAGGGCCCCCCTCCACTTT. Its protein product is CASRPADRAPLHF.